The T cell receptor beta chain described here comes from a study of cytomegalovirus exposure and HLA in healthy donors. About this clone: Its antigen remains unknown.

Study-level points and caveats: As immune exposure information, only CMV serostatus was available. A missense DCLRE1C variant was associated with V- and J-gene trimming of TCR beta chains in a later analysis, and an independent cohort replicated the association.

This CDR3 spans 15 amino acids. The ends lost 1 base at V and 5 bases at J; junction bases unmatched: 8. CDR1 and CDR2 from the germline V gene are SGHTA and FQGTGA. PCR was performed using 60 Vbeta and 13 Jbeta primers. Measured with immunoSEQ multiplex PCR; TCRdb has only the in-frame clones, and not every one. The repertoire holds about 200,000 clones, with 75% to 90% as singletons. This clonotype was obtained from a woman in her thirties or forties in good health and CMV-seronegative. Specimen: PBMCs. The gene calls are TRBV7-3 and TRBJ2-7; 7 positions match TRBD2. In DNA form, the CDR3 reads TGTGCCAGCAGCTTAAAGGGACTACTGGCTGACGAGCAGTACTTC. It encodes CASSLKGLLADEQYF. Based on the CDR3 plus reference TRBV7-3 and TRBJ2-7, the full variable domain is GAGVSQTPSNKVTEKGKYVELRCDPISGHTALYWYRQSLGQGPEFLIYFQGTGAADDSGLPNDRFFAVRPEGSVSTLKIQRTERGDSAVYLCASSLKGLLADEQYFGPGTRLTVT.